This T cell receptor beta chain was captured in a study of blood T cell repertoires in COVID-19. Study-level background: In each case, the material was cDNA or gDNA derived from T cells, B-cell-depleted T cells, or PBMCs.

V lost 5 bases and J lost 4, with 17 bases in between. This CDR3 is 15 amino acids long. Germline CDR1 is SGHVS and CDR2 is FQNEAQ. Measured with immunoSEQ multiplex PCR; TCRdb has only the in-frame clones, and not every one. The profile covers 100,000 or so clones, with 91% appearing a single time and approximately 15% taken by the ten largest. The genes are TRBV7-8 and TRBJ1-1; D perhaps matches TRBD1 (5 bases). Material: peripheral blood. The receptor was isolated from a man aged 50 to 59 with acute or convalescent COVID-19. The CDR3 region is CASSLTSAQGTEAFF. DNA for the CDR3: TGTGCCAGCAGCCTCACCTCGGCCCAGGGCACTGAAGCTTTCTTT.